The rows below give T cell receptor beta chains drawn from one sample of a study of control samples from healthy donors and cancer patients. TCRdb's copy holds only in-frame clones and misses some; the assay was immunoSEQ multiplex PCR. The data contain 100,000 to 150,000 clones, approximately 92% of them singletons. Sequencing was carried out using PBMCs. The receptors come from a man older than 75 with head and neck cancer. Each CDR3 is given with its conserved first and last residue. Each record gives: CDR3 protein, CDR3 DNA, J gene, clone size, V gene, D gene. The D gene is left open where the match is weak. Size tells how often a clone was seen (once, few, many) or the class of an expanded clone, and some rows leave it out.

CDR3aa: CATSGSWGNEQFF
CDR3nt: TGTGCCACCAGTGGCTCTTGGGGCAATGAGCAGTTCTTC
j_gene: TRBJ2-1
abundance: NA
v_gene: TRBV24-1
d_gene: NA

CDR3aa: CASRPRGTGGGETQYF
CDR3nt: TGTGCCAGTAGGCCCAGAGGGACAGGGGGCGGGGAGACCCAGTACTTC
j_gene: TRBJ2-5
abundance: NA
v_gene: TRBV19
d_gene: TRBD1

CDR3aa: CTAHRGSYNEQFF
CDR3nt: TGCACCGCCCACCGAGGATCTTACAATGAGCAGTTCTTC
j_gene: TRBJ2-1
abundance: once
v_gene: TRBV29-1
d_gene: NA

CDR3aa: CAGSGAAGSTDTQYF
CDR3nt: TGTGCCGGGTCCGGGGCGGCGGGTTCCACAGATACGCAGTATTTT
j_gene: TRBJ2-3
abundance: once
v_gene: TRBV2
d_gene: NA

CDR3aa: CASSSGPGLETQYF
CDR3nt: TGTGCCAGCAGCTCAGGGCCTGGTTTGGAGACCCAGTACTTC
j_gene: TRBJ2-5
abundance: NA
v_gene: TRBV11-3
d_gene: NA

CDR3aa: CASSWPQGLLNQPQHF
CDR3nt: TGTGCCAGCAGTTGGCCCCAGGGCCTTCTCAATCAGCCCCAGCATTTT
j_gene: TRBJ1-5
abundance: NA
v_gene: TRBV27
d_gene: NA

CDR3aa: CASSRRGGGTEAFF
CDR3nt: TGTGCCAGCAGCCGTCGCGGCGGAGGGACTGAAGCTTTCTTT
j_gene: TRBJ1-1
abundance: NA
v_gene: TRBV3-1/TRBV3-2
d_gene: NA

CDR3aa: CASSFLNYGYTF
CDR3nt: TGTGCCAGCAGTTTCCTAAACTATGGCTACACCTTC
j_gene: TRBJ1-2
abundance: NA
v_gene: TRBV28
d_gene: NA

CDR3aa: CSASENYGYTF
CDR3nt: TGCAGTGCTTCGGAAAACTATGGCTACACCTTC
j_gene: TRBJ1-2
abundance: NA
v_gene: TRBV20-1
d_gene: NA

CDR3aa: CASSPGFVQPQHF
CDR3nt: TGTGCCAGCAGCCCAGGGTTTGTTCAGCCCCAGCATTTT
j_gene: TRBJ1-5
abundance: NA
v_gene: TRBV12-3/TRBV12-4
d_gene: NA

CDR3aa: CAVDLADSTDTQYF
CDR3nt: TGTGCCGTAGATTTAGCGGATAGCACAGATACGCAGTATTTT
j_gene: TRBJ2-3
abundance: NA
v_gene: TRBV24-1
d_gene: NA

CDR3aa: CATSRDPEEQYF
CDR3nt: TGTGCCACCAGCAGAGATCCGGAGGAGCAGTACTTC
j_gene: TRBJ2-7
abundance: NA
v_gene: TRBV15
d_gene: NA

CDR3aa: CAQGVEAHQPQHF
CDR3nt: TGTGCCCAGGGGGTGGAGGCACATCAGCCCCAGCATTTT
j_gene: TRBJ1-5
abundance: NA
v_gene: TRBV2
d_gene: TRBD1

CDR3aa: CAISRDSNTEAFF
CDR3nt: TGTGCCATCAGTCGGGACTCGAACACTGAAGCTTTCTTT
j_gene: TRBJ1-1
abundance: NA
v_gene: TRBV10-3
d_gene: NA

CDR3aa: CASSMWQGDTEAFF
CDR3nt: TGTGCCAGTAGTATGTGGCAGGGGGATACTGAAGCTTTCTTT
j_gene: TRBJ1-1
abundance: NA
v_gene: TRBV19
d_gene: TRBD1

CDR3aa: CASSQEGQGSYAFTNEKLFF
CDR3nt: TGTGCCAGCAGCCAAGAAGGGCAGGGGTCGTACGCCTTTACTAATGAAAAACTGTTTTTT
j_gene: TRBJ1-4
abundance: NA
v_gene: TRBV3-1/TRBV3-2
d_gene: NA

CDR3aa: CASSFQGGLALRNEQFF
CDR3nt: TGTGCCAGCAGCTTCCAGGGGGGGCTAGCTTTAAGGAATGAGCAGTTCTTC
j_gene: TRBJ2-1
abundance: NA
v_gene: TRBV7-6
d_gene: NA

CDR3aa: CASSEYRGPTEAFF
CDR3nt: TGTGCCAGCTCAGAATACAGGGGGCCCACTGAAGCTTTCTTT
j_gene: TRBJ1-1
abundance: NA
v_gene: TRBV18
d_gene: TRBD1

CDR3aa: CASSEGAQQETQYF
CDR3nt: TGCGCCAGCAGTGAGGGGGCGCAACAAGAGACCCAGTACTTC
j_gene: TRBJ2-5
abundance: NA
v_gene: TRBV10-2
d_gene: NA

CDR3aa: CANSPMRDAVSDF
CDR3nt: TGTGCCAACTCACCAATGCGGGACGCCGTATCGGACTTC
j_gene: TRBJ1-2
abundance: NA
v_gene: TRBV18
d_gene: NA